This entry describes one T cell receptor (beta chain). The specificity of this receptor is unknown. No quality values exist for individual bases; no much larger clone is one base distant. Library creation used the immunoSEQ multiplex PCR assay. TCRdb carries this immuneACCESS record with in-frame sequences only. Its versions omit some clonotypes, under half of them owing to an unresolved V gene in the studies checked, with the rest unexplained. This sample gives almost 65,000 clones in total; around 88% of them show up just once. The ten largest clones take up 5.1% of the sample. Relative to germline, V is 0 bases shorter and J is 10 bases shorter, with 7 bases between their ends. The CDR3 has 12 amino acids, counting the end cysteine and phenylalanine. Kept here is only the CDR3 DNA, which spans 36 bases and is read in frame from base 1. Based on the germline V gene, the CDR1 and CDR2 sequences are ENHRY and SYGVKD.

The data originate from a study of technical replicates of blood from a few donors (TCRdb year 2017). Sequencing used PBMCs. The sequence is built from TRBV10-3 and TRBJ2-1, and the D gene may be TRBD1, 6 bases matching. This TCR was sampled from a human donor in good health. Some clones in this sample may be carry-over from other donors' samples. CDR3 reads: CAISESGGEQFF. The nucleotide sequence reads as follows: TGTGCCATCAGTGAGTCAGGGGGAGAGCAGTTCTTC.